This TCR beta chain is drawn from a study of identical twins. Findings of the study overall: There is a chance that invariant MAIT and iNKT cells partially muddied zero-insertion analyses. Twin sharing of out-of-frame TCR alpha was underestimated by models in monozygotic pairs.

Only a few counts were recorded for this clonotype. Antigen specificity is unknown. This CDR3 has 15 amino acids. Trimming pared 5 bases from V and 8 bases from J, leaving 21 bases between. CDR1 SEHNR and CDR2 FQNEAQ come from the germline V gene (reference sequence). From the 5' RACE reads, TCRdb called clonotypes with MiXCR, one entry per CDR3 protein. The sample comprises 690,000 or so distinct CDR3 sequences, over 8.5% of which are singletons, and roughly 0.97% rests with the top ten. These data were also reused for a study on yellow fever vaccine responses in identical twins.

Source material: PBMCs. The clonotype was recovered from a woman aged 18-29 years in good health. The chain combines TRBV7-9 with TRBJ1-1, with D possibly TRBD1 on 5 matching bases. The CDR3 here is CASSETPPGHNEAFF. The CDR3 coding sequence is TGTGCCAGCAGCGAAACCCCGCCAGGGCATAACGAAGCTTTCTTT.